These 26 T cell receptor beta chains were sequenced from one sample in a study of T cell changes during pregnancy in multiple sclerosis (dated by TCRdb to between 2018 and 2021). The method was the immunoSEQ multiplex PCR assay. What TCRdb holds here is the immuneACCESS table cut down to in-frame rearrangements. Part of the clones is not present; checked against another copy, under half of the missing clones reflect an unresolved V gene, and the others are unexplained. This sample comprises roughly 79,000 clones, 90% to 95% of them detected only once. The top ten constitute around 0.75% of the sample. Sample: peripheral blood, taken in the second trimester of pregnancy. The receptor set was obtained from a female donor in good health, enrolled as a control in a pregnancy study.

This chain connects TRBV7-9 to TRBJ2-5, with a possible D match to TRBD1 (6 bases). The CDR3 runs to 15 residues. Germline CDR1 and CDR2: SEHNR and FQNEAQ (reference sequence). V shed 2 bases and J shed 5 bases, with 15 bases lying between them. The CDR3 protein is CASSLRAGQGETQYF. The CDR3 nucleotides read TGTGCCAGCAGCTTAAGGGCAGGCCAGGGGGAGACCCAGTACTTC.

The chain uses TRBV7-3 and TRBJ2-1; unclear D gene. Germline V gene lookup returns CDR1 SGHTA and CDR2 FQGTGA. The CDR3 contains 17 residues. Trimming removed 2 bases from V and 4 bases from J, with 18 bases in between. CDR3 region: CASSLETSRLPYNEQFF. The CDR3, as DNA: TGTGCCAGCAGCTTAGAAACAAGCAGACTTCCTTACAATGAGCAGTTCTTC.

The rearrangement links TRBV6-5 to TRBJ2-3; D ambiguous. V shed 7 bases and J shed 4 bases, with 6 bases lying between them. The CDR3 runs to 11 residues. Germline V gives CDR1 MNHEY, CDR2 SVGAGI. CDR3 protein: CASKRADTQYF. The CDR3 region has the DNA TGTGCCAGCAAGCGCGCAGATACGCAGTATTTT.

The rearrangement uses TRBV9 and TRBJ2-7; 10 bases are a match to TRBD1. The CDR3 is made up of 14 amino acids. Per germline, CDR1 SGDLS and CDR2 YYNGEE. With V trimmed by 2 bases and J by 3 bases, 2 bases remained unmatched. CDR3 residues: CASSVGTGVYEQYF. The CDR3 DNA follows: TGTGCCAGCAGCGTTGGGACAGGGGTCTACGAGCAGTACTTC.

In this sample, this clone turned up once. This rearrangement joins TRBV14 to TRBJ2-7; D possibly corresponds to TRBD1 (6 bases). V dropped 4 bases and J dropped 4 bases, with 11 bases sitting between them. Germline values: CDR1 SGHDN, CDR2 FVKESK. The CDR3 runs 13 residues. The CDR3 coding sequence is TGTGCCAGCAGCCGTCAGGGGTCGTACGAGCAGTACTTC. Its protein is CASSRQGSYEQYF.

The V and J genes are TRBV4-1 and TRBJ1-4, with D possibly being TRBD1 (6 bases). The CDR3 has 15 residues. Germline V lookup: CDR1 MGHRA, CDR2 YSYEKL. V lost 1 base and J lost 7, with 13 bases in between. The CDR3 nucleotides read TGCGCCAGCAGCCAAGTTTCGGGGGGCGGTGAAAAACTGTTTTTT. The encoded protein is CASSQVSGGGEKLFF.

The V gene is TRBV7-2, the J gene TRBJ2-3; no clear D gene. The V gene lost 5 bases and the J gene lost 1 base, with 13 bases spanning the gap. Germline CDR1 is SGHTA and CDR2 is FQGNSA. CDR3 length equals 15 residues. CDR3 amino acids: CASSLWASRTDTQYF. CDR3 DNA: TGTGCCAGCAGCCTTTGGGCGTCCCGCACAGATACGCAGTATTTT.

The CDR3 sequence is CASSEGRGLAKNIQYF. For the CDR3, the DNA is TGCGCCAGCAGTGAGGGTCGGGGACTAGCCAAAAACATTCAGTACTTC. The chain recombines TRBV10-2 with TRBJ2-4; D might be TRBD2 (6 bases). Germline V gene data show CDR1 as WSHSY and CDR2 as SAAADI. V lost 2 bases to trimming and J lost 0 bases, with 11 bases between them. The CDR3 is 16 amino acids.

This sequence joins TRBV7-3 and TRBJ1-2, with D possibly matching TRBD1 (5 bases). CDR1 is SGHTA and CDR2 is FQGTGA in the germline V gene. This CDR3 comprises 14 residues. Trimming pared 2 bases from V and 3 bases from J, leaving 10 bases between. CDR3 amino acids: CASSLDRSHYGYTF. The CDR3 nucleotides are TGTGCCAGCAGCTTAGACAGATCCCACTATGGCTACACCTTC.

This chain uses TRBV4-1 with TRBJ2-3; D ambiguous. The V end was cut by 0 bases, the J end by 3 bases, with 10 bases between. Germline CDR1 MGHRA, CDR2 YSYEKL. The CDR3 is 15 amino acids. CDR3 sequence: CASSQDPRPTDTQYF. CDR3 sequence (DNA): TGCGCCAGCAGCCAAGACCCCAGGCCGACAGATACGCAGTATTTT.

The chain couples TRBV27 to TRBJ2-5; D call uncertain. Trimming stripped 8 bases from V and 5 bases from J, with 9 bases between. CDR3 length equals 11 residues. Germline V lookup: CDR1 MNHEY, CDR2 SMNVEV (reference sequence). CDR3: CASGVGETQYF. CDR3 DNA: TGTGCCAGCGGAGTTGGGGAGACCCAGTACTTC.

V and J are TRBV18 and TRBJ1-1; possibly TRBD1 for D (5 bases). The CDR3 loop spans 13 amino acids. Germline lookup yields CDR1 KGHSH and CDR2 LQKENI. Trimming left V 4 bases short and J 1 base short, with 7 bases between. CDR3 DNA: TGTGCCAGCTCACGGGGCCCGAACACTGAAGCTTTCTTT. Residues: CASSRGPNTEAFF.

This chain connects TRBV27 to TRBJ1-4, with 8 bases that match TRBD1. The CDR3 has 15 amino acids. Germline lookup yields CDR1 MNHEY and CDR2 SMNVEV (reference sequence). V was clipped by 5 bases and J by 5 bases; unmatched bases: 7. The CDR3 DNA reads as TGTGCCAGCAGTCCGCCGGACAGGGCGAATGAAAAACTGTTTTTT. It encodes CASSPPDRANEKLFF.

CDR3 nucleotides: TGTGCCAGCTCCCTCGGAACCGGGGGGGTACGGCAGCCCCAGCATTTT. Residues: CASSLGTGGVRQPQHF. The rearrangement uses TRBV19 and TRBJ1-5; D possibly corresponds to TRBD1 (5 bases). Germline V gives CDR1 LNHDA, CDR2 SQIVND (reference sequence). The CDR3 spans 16 residues. V dropped 9 bases and J dropped 7 bases, with 25 bases sitting between them.

This rearrangement joins TRBV7-8 to TRBJ1-1; 7 bases agree with TRBD1. Germline loops: CDR1 SGHVS, CDR2 FQNEAQ. V gave up 6 bases and J gave up 0 bases; unmatched junction bases: 13. The CDR3 spans 17 residues. CDR3 protein: CASRPRGGTVLNTEAFF. DNA of the CDR3: TGTGCCAGCAGGCCCAGAGGGGGGACAGTATTGAACACTGAAGCTTTCTTT.

The chain carries TRBV30 and TRBJ2-7; no clear D gene. The CDR3 spans 12 residues. Germline V CDR1 and CDR2: GTSNPN, SVGIG (reference sequence). Trimming took 5 bases from V and 2 from J, leaving 10 bases between them. Here the CDR3 reads CAWVAGPYEQYF. The CDR3 nucleotides read TGTGCCTGGGTGGCAGGCCCCTACGAGCAGTACTTC.

The chain joins TRBV19 to TRBJ2-5; D unresolved. The CDR3 has 16 residues. The ends were cut back, 1 base at V and 2 bases at J, with 14 bases in the middle. CDR1 is LNHDA, CDR2 SQIVND, per germline (reference sequence). In DNA form, the CDR3 reads TGTGCCAGTAGTATAGGAGGCCCCCCGGAGCAAGAGACCCAGTACTTC. Translated, it gives CASSIGGPPEQETQYF.

This chain joins TRBV5-1 and TRBJ2-2; a possible D gene is TRBD1 (5 bases). Trimming shortened V by 0 bases and J by 2 bases, and 8 bases separated the two germline ends. CDR1 is SGHRS, CDR2 YFSETQ, per germline. The CDR3 runs 15 residues. CDR3 amino acids: CASSLEGSNTGELFF. The CDR3 DNA follows: TGCGCCAGCAGCTTGGAGGGGTCAAACACCGGGGAGCTGTTTTTT. The variable domain in full, completed from reference TRBV5-1 and TRBJ2-2, reads KAGVTQTPRYLIKTRGQQVTLSCSPISGHRSVSWYQQTPGQGLQFLFEYFSETQRNKGNFPGRFSGRQFSNSRSEMNVSTLELGDSALYLCASSLEGSNTGELFFGEGSRLTVL.

This clone has just one count. V gene TRBV6-5 combines with J gene TRBJ2-5; TRBD1 agrees at 7 bases. Germline V gives CDR1 MNHEY, CDR2 SVGAGI. V lost 6 bases and J lost 4; bases outside the gene matches: 8. This CDR3 comprises 14 residues. This chain's CDR3 is CASSRVGQLETQYF. The CDR3, as DNA: TGTGCCAGCAGCCGTGTGGGACAGTTAGAGACCCAGTACTTC.

The V gene is TRBV27, the J gene TRBJ1-2; 9 bases map to TRBD1. CDR1 is MNHEY and CDR2 is SMNVEV in the germline V gene (reference sequence). V shed 2 bases, J shed 7 bases, and the junction held 5 bases outside the gene matches. CDR3 length: 14 residues. The CDR3 loop reads CASSLRDRVGGYTF. The CDR3 DNA reads TGTGCCAGCAGTTTAAGGGACAGGGTAGGTGGCTACACCTTC.

Here the CDR3 DNA reads TGCGCCAGCAGCCAGGCAGGGGGCAGTCAGCCCCAGCATTTT. Its translation: CASSQAGGSQPQHF. This chain links TRBV4-1 with TRBJ1-5; 8 bases are a match to TRBD1. The CDR3 runs 14 residues. Germline V lookup: CDR1 MGHRA, CDR2 YSYEKL. Germline trimming cut 3 bases from V and 6 bases from J; bases unmatched to any gene: 4.

CDR3 bases: TGTGCCTGGCGGCCGGGACAGGGAGCGGCTAATGAAAAACTGTTTTTT. Its protein product is CAWRPGQGAANEKLFF. This chain joins TRBV30 and TRBJ1-4, with 9 bases identical to TRBD1. The length of the CDR3 is 16 residues. Germline V gene lookup returns CDR1 GTSNPN and CDR2 SVGIG (reference sequence). V shed 5 bases and J 3 bases; nucleotides not matched to a gene: 10.

The chain couples TRBV7-2 to TRBJ1-3; tentative D call: TRBD1 (5 bases). CDR1 and CDR2 (germline): SGHTA, FQGNSA. Trimming removed 2 bases from V and 2 bases from J, with 16 bases in between. The CDR3 is 17 amino acids. The CDR3 DNA reads as TGTGCCAGCAGCTTATGGCCTTTCGACAGTCCTGGAAACACCATATATTTT. Translating it yields CASSLWPFDSPGNTIYF. The entire variable domain, with the rest obtained from reference TRBV7-2 and TRBJ1-3, is as follows: GAGVSQSPSNKVTEKGKDVELRCDPISGHTALYWYRQSLGQGLEFLIYFQGNSAPDKSGLPSDRFSAERTGGSVSTLTIQRTQQEDSAVYLCASSLWPFDSPGNTIYFGEGSWLTVV.

This clone has only one observation. The chain joins TRBV19 to TRBJ2-7; a weak D match, TRBD1 (5 bases). V was cut by 6 bases and J by 1 base, with 10 bases left in between. The CDR3 spans 13 residues. Germline V gives CDR1 LNHDA, CDR2 SQIVND (reference sequence). The CDR3 region is CASSEQDSYEQYF. In nucleotides, the CDR3 is TGTGCCAGTAGCGAACAGGATTCCTACGAGCAGTACTTC.

The V call is TRBV11-2, the J call TRBJ2-1; 9 bases map to TRBD2. There are 16 residues in the CDR3. Trimming removed 1 base from V and 8 bases from J; junction bases left unmatched: 9. Germline V lookup: CDR1 SGHAT, CDR2 FQNNGV. The CDR3 nucleotides are TGTGCCAGCAGCTTAGTTCGCCGCGGGGGGGACGATGAGCAGTTCTTC. Residues: CASSLVRRGGDDEQFF.

The chain combines TRBV6-5 with TRBJ1-3; D is unresolved. From germline, CDR1 is MNHEY and CDR2 SVGAGI. Trimming took off 3 bases at V and 5 bases at J, with 8 bases between the two ends. The CDR3 has 13 residues. CDR3 coding DNA: TGTGCCAGCAGTTATCGAGGAAGAAACACCATATATTTT. It yields the protein CASSYRGRNTIYF.